The next 10 T cell receptor beta chains were all read from a single sample in a study of Graves' ophthalmopathy and Graves' hyperthyroidism. The authors amplified TCR beta CDR3 regions, and they did so from RNA transcripts for repertoire sequencing. RT-PCR was first run with HTBI primers, then multiplex PCR in a second round. MiXCR, run by TCRdb on the multiplex PCR reads, gives a single entry per CDR3 protein. The sample yields 340,000 or so distinct CDR3 sequences, under 20% seen once. Sequenced sample: peripheral blood. The source of these receptors is an adult man with Graves' ophthalmopathy.

The V gene is TRBV6-1, the J gene TRBJ2-7; 9 positions agree with TRBD1. V shed 5 bases and J 5 bases; nucleotides not matched to a gene: 7. Per the germline V gene, CDR1 is MNHNS and CDR2 is SASEGT. There are 14 residues in the CDR3. The CDR3 region has the DNA TGTGCCAGCAGTCCCGGGACAGGGCTCCACGAGCAGTACTTC. Protein product: CASSPGTGLHEQYF.

V is TRBV7-2 and J is TRBJ2-7; 13 bases map to TRBD2. V was pared by 4 bases and J by 7 bases, with 7 bases of the junction left unmatched. Germline loops: CDR1 SGHTA, CDR2 FQGNSA. The CDR3 extends over 15 amino acids. The CDR3 coding sequence is TGTGCCAGCAGCTCCTCCGTGGGACTAGCGGGGGAGCAGTACTTC. Protein: CASSSSVGLAGEQYF.

The chain links TRBV6-1 to TRBJ1-2; TRBD1 aligns across 8 bases. The CDR3 loop spans 13 amino acids. Germline V gene lookup returns CDR1 MNHNS and CDR2 SASEGT. The ends lost 6 bases at V and 7 bases at J; junction bases unmatched: 7. In nucleotides, the CDR3 is TGTGCCAGCAGAACACAGGGGGTCGGTGGCTACACCTTC. Protein sequence: CASRTQGVGGYTF.

This clonotype was seen only a few times. The V gene is TRBV5-4, the J gene TRBJ2-7; TRBD2 is a possible D gene (6 bases). The CDR3 spans 14 residues. Germline CDR1 and CDR2: SGHNT and YYREEE (reference sequence). Trimming shortened V by 5 bases and J by 2 bases, and 14 bases separated the two germline ends. The CDR3 reads CASRKGSGTYEQYF. CDR3 coding DNA: TGTGCCAGCAGAAAAGGTAGCGGCACCTACGAGCAGTACTTC.

At least ten counts were recorded for this clonotype. This chain joins TRBV28 and TRBJ1-3; weak D call: TRBD1 (6 bases). Per germline, CDR1 MDHEN and CDR2 SYDVKM. Trimming cost V 6 bases and J 1 base, with 19 bases left between them. The CDR3 sequence is 17 residues long. The CDR3 region has the DNA TGTGCCAGCAGCCGTTTGCAGGGGCGAGCTTCTGGAAACACCATATATTTT. It translates to CASSRLQGRASGNTIYF.

This clonotype has only one observation. V and J are TRBV6-5 and TRBJ1-1; D is possibly TRBD1 (5 bases). Trimming cost V 6 bases and J 0 bases, with 11 bases left between them. The length of the CDR3 is 14 residues. The V gene's germline CDR1 is MNHEY and CDR2 SVGAGI. The CDR3: CASSYRNLNTEAFF. CDR3 DNA: TGTGCCAGCAGCTACAGGAACCTGAACACTGAAGCTTTCTTT.

The V gene is TRBV7-9, the J gene TRBJ1-1; D is uncertain. Germline CDR1 is SEHNR and CDR2 is FQNEAQ (reference sequence). This CDR3 contains 13 residues. Between the trimmed V and J ends, which lost 0 bases and 8 bases, there was a span of 10 bases. The CDR3 reads CASSLASSSEAFF. The CDR3 nucleotides are TGTGCCAGCAGCTTAGCATCGTCAAGCGAAGCTTTCTTT.

This clonotype came up many times. The chain links TRBV7-2 to TRBJ2-7; TRBD1 is a possible D gene (6 bases). Germline loops: CDR1 SGHTA, CDR2 FQGNSA. The CDR3 extends over 15 amino acids. Between the trimmed V and J ends, which lost 0 bases and 2 bases, there was a span of 11 bases. DNA of the CDR3: TGTGCCAGCAGCTTAGCGCTGGCAGGGGCCTACGAGCAGTACTTC. Translation gives CASSLALAGAYEQYF.

As for this clonotype: A much bigger clone sits one base away, suggesting this may be a read error. The chain uses TRBV5-1 and TRBJ1-1; unclear D gene. The length of the CDR3 is 15 residues. The germline V and J ends were trimmed by 0 bases and 5 bases, with 14 bases remaining between them. Germline-derived CDR1 and CDR2 are SGHRS and YFSETQ. CDR3 amino acids: CASSLGFVPRTEAFF. The CDR3 bases are TGCGCCAGCAGCTTGGGATTTGTCCCACGGACTGAAGCTTTCTTT.

This clonotype was observed at least ten times. The chain recombines TRBV5-1 with TRBJ1-1; TRBD1 aligns across 10 bases. This CDR3 region has 16 residues. J lost 4 bases, V lost 4 bases, and 10 bases had no gene match. The germline gives CDR1 SGHRS, CDR2 YFSETQ. The CDR3 coding sequence is TGCGCCAGCAGCGAAGTGACAGGGGGCGCGGGCACTGAAGCTTTCTTT. Encoded protein: CASSEVTGGAGTEAFF.